A selection of T cell receptor beta chains follows, all from one sample in a study of regulatory T cells in long-lasting Graves disease. Using its own MiXCR run on the multiplex PCR reads, TCRdb lists one record per CDR3 protein. The sample gives about 320,000 distinct CDR3 sequences, over 15% of which show up once; about 36% is in the top ten. The material sequenced was peripheral blood mononuclear cells (PBMCs), taken at new diagnosis, from a patient treated with antithyroid drugs. The receptors were gathered from a female donor with Graves disease. Each CDR3 is given with its conserved first and last residue. The D gene is left open where the match is weak. Size is omitted from some rows. Given values are once, few, many or a class for expanded clones.

d_call,v_call,j_call,clone_size,cdr3_aa,cdr3_nt
.,TRBV5-5,TRBJ2-7,few,CASTRDIYEQYF,TGTGCCAGCACCAGGGACATCTACGAGCAGTACTTC
.,TRBV5-4,TRBJ2-2,.,CASSRRDTTGELFF,TGTGCCAGCAGCCGCCGGGACACCACCGGGGAGCTGTTTTTT
.,TRBV30,TRBJ2-2,.,CAWSVLGGRNTGELFF,TGTGCCTGGAGTGTACTCGGGGGGCGGAACACCGGGGAGCTGTTTTTT
.,TRBV10-2,TRBJ2-2,many,CASSENPWGTGELFF,TGCGCCAGCAGTGAGAACCCCTGGGGGACCGGGGAGCTGTTTTTT
.,TRBV19,TRBJ2-7,many,CASSGLAQSSYEQYF,TGTGCCAGTAGTGGGCTAGCGCAAAGCTCCTACGAGCAGTACTTC
.,TRBV12-3/TRBV12-4,TRBJ2-1,many,CASTWDELGNEQFF,TGTGCCAGCACGTGGGATGAGTTGGGCAATGAGCAGTTCTTC
TRBD2,TRBV3-1,TRBJ2-3,many,CASSQVELAVQYF,TGTGCCAGCAGCCAAGTGGAGCTAGCGGTACAGTATTTT
.,TRBV10-2,TRBJ1-5,many,CASRGAGDQPQHF,TGCGCCAGCAGGGGGGCGGGAGATCAGCCCCAGCATTTT
.,TRBV28,TRBJ2-1,many,CASSLGGGGWDNEQFF,TGTGCCAGCAGTTTAGGTGGTGGAGGGTGGGACAATGAGCAGTTCTTC
TRBD1,TRBV27,TRBJ2-3,.,CTSSLFPPGTGTTQYF,TGTACCAGCAGTTTATTCCCTCCCGGGACAGGTACTACGCAGTATTTT
TRBD1,TRBV28,TRBJ1-6,.,CAGSPTLPTGGHNSPLHF,TGTGCCGGCAGTCCCACTCTCCCGACAGGGGGCCATAATTCACCCCTCCACTTT
.,TRBV2,TRBJ1-2,.,CASSEGGLGGYTF,TGTGCCAGCAGTGAAGGGGGGCTGGGTGGCTACACCTTC
TRBD1,TRBV4-1,TRBJ1-1,.,CASSQVRTGTEAFF,TGCGCCAGCAGCCAAGTACGGACAGGGACTGAAGCTTTCTTT
.,TRBV6-4,TRBJ2-1,few,CASSVLYNVPEQFF,TGTGCCAGCAGTGTTCTGTACAACGTTCCTGAGCAGTTCTTC
TRBD2,TRBV28,TRBJ2-5,many,CASSFVWTSGAQETQYF,TGTGCCAGCAGTTTTGTCTGGACTAGCGGGGCCCAAGAGACCCAGTACTTC
.,TRBV15,TRBJ2-5,many,CATSRRGGGGGETQYF,TGTGCCACCAGCAGAAGAGGCGGCGGAGGTGGAGAGACCCAGTACTTC
.,TRBV7-8,TRBJ1-2,many,CASSLSGVQRGGYTF,TGTGCCAGCAGCTTGAGCGGGGTTCAACGAGGTGGCTACACCTTC
.,TRBV10-3,TRBJ2-5,many,CAISVADQETQYF,TGTGCCATCAGTGTAGCGGACCAAGAGACCCAGTACTTC
.,TRBV27,TRBJ2-5,many,CASSSPYQEAQYF,TGTGCCAGCAGTTCCCCGTACCAAGAGGCCCAGTACTTC
.,TRBV27,TRBJ2-5,many,CASSPGTSLGETQYF,TGTGCCAGCAGTCCAGGGACATCCCTGGGTGAGACCCAGTACTTC